This entry features one T cell receptor (beta chain) sequence. Deletions cut 5 bases from V and 0 bases from J, with 10 bases between. Germline lookup yields CDR1 MNHEY and CDR2 SMNVEV (reference sequence). This CDR3 has 14 residues. The data were obtained in a study of cytomegalovirus exposure and HLA in healthy donors. The PCR had 60 Vbeta and 13 Jbeta primers. The method was immunoSEQ multiplex PCR; TCRdb's version includes in-frame clones alone and lacks a portion of them. There are over 200,000 clones in the sample; over 80% occur only once, and 5.5% to 7.5% lies in the top ten. The V call is TRBV27, the J call TRBJ1-2, with D maybe TRBD1 (6 bases). Material for sequencing was PBMCs. The source of this sequence is a man between 35 and 55 years old in good health and CMV-seropositive. Written as DNA, the CDR3 is TGTGCCAGCAGTCGGGAGGGGGCTAACTATGGCTACACCTTC. As protein: CASSREGANYGYTF.